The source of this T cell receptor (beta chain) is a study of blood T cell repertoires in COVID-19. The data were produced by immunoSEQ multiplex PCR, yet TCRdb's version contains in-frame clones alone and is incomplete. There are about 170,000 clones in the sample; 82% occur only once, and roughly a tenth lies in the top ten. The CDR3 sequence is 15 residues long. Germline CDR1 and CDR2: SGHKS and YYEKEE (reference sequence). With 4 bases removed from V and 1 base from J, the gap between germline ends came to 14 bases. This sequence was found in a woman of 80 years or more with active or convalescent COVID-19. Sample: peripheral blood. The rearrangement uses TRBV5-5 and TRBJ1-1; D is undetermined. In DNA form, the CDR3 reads TGTGCCAGCAGCCGCGAGTTACCCCCGAACACTGAAGCTTTCTTT. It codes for CASSRELPPNTEAFF.